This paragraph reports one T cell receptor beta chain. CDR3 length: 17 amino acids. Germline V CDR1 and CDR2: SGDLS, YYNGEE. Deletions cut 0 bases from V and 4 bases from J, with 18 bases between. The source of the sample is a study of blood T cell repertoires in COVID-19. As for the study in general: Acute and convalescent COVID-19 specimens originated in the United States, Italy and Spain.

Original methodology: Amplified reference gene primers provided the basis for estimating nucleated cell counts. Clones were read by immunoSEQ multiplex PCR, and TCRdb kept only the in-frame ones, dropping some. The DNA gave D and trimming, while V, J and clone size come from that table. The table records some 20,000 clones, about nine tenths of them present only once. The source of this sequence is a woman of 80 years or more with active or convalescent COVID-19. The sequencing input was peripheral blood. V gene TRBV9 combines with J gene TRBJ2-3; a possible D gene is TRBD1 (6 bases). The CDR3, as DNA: TGTGCCAGCAGCGTAGTCGGGGATCAGGGGATCGCAGATACGCAGTATTTT. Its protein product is CASSVVGDQGIADTQYF.